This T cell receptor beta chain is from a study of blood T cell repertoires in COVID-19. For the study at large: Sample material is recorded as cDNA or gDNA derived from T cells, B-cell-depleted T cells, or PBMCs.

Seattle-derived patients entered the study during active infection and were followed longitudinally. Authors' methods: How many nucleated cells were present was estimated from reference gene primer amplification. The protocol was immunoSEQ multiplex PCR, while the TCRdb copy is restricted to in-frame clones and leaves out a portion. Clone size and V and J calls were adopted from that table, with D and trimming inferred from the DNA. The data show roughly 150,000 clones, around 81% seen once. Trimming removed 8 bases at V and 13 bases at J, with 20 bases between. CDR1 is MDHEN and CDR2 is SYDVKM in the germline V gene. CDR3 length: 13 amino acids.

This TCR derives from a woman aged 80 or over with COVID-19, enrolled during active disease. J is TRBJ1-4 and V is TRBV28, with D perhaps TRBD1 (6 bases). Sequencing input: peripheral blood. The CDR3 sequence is CASRRGGQRILFF. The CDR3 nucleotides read TGTGCCAGCCGGAGGGGGGGGCAACGAATACTGTTTTTT.